Below are 27 T cell receptor beta chains sequenced from a single sample in a study of blood T cell repertoires in COVID-19. TCRdb keeps only in-frame clones here, not all; method: immunoSEQ multiplex PCR. The sample carries about 310,000 clones, 85% to 90% recorded once. The sequenced sample was PBMCs or T cells enriched from blood (not recorded which). The receptors were gathered from a woman aged 25 to 39 who had recovered from COVID-19.

V is TRBV9 and J is TRBJ2-1; D perhaps matches TRBD1 (6 bases). Germline V gene sequence: CDR1 SGDLS, CDR2 YYNGEE. V shed 0 bases and J shed 0 bases, with 7 bases lying between them. The CDR3 contains 15 residues. CDR3 region: CASSVGDNSYNEQFF. The CDR3, as DNA: TGTGCCAGCAGCGTAGGGGACAACTCCTACAATGAGCAGTTCTTC.

The chain is built from TRBV11-3 and TRBJ2-1; TRBD2 is a possible D gene (6 bases). There are 16 residues in the CDR3. Germline assignment: CDR1 SGHNT and CDR2 YENEEA. Trimming left V 0 bases short and J 0 bases short, with 9 bases between. The CDR3 loop reads CASSLDPGVSYNEQFF. The CDR3 DNA follows: TGTGCCAGCAGCTTAGACCCGGGGGTCTCCTACAATGAGCAGTTCTTC.

This clone was observed a few times. The chain couples TRBV5-4 to TRBJ1-2; 10 nucleotides match TRBD1. Germline-derived CDR1 and CDR2 are SGHNT and YYREEE (reference sequence). Trimming took 0 bases from V and 5 from J; bases not matched to a gene: 7. The CDR3 loop spans 16 amino acids. The CDR3: CASSLGGTGVLYGYTF. CDR3 in DNA: TGTGCCAGCAGCTTGGGGGGGACAGGGGTTCTTTATGGCTACACCTTC.

The V and J genes are TRBV11-3 and TRBJ2-1, with D possibly matching TRBD2 (5 bases). Germline assignment: CDR1 SGHNT and CDR2 YENEEA. The CDR3 extends over 15 amino acids. Trimming removed 2 bases from V and 3 bases from J, with 11 bases in between. CDR3 protein: CASSLRGVDYNEQFF. The CDR3 DNA reads TGTGCCAGCAGCTTACGGGGAGTGGACTACAATGAGCAGTTCTTC.

This clone is a singleton in its sample. V usage is TRBV7-9 and J usage is TRBJ2-1; 9 nucleotides line up with TRBD1. V was clipped by 4 bases and J by 5 bases; unmatched bases: 9. The CDR3 runs to 16 residues. Germline V CDR1 and CDR2: SEHNR, FQNEAQ (reference sequence). This chain's CDR3 is CASSSVGGQGDNEQFF. The CDR3 DNA follows: TGTGCCAGCAGCTCGGTAGGGGGACAGGGCGACAATGAGCAGTTCTTC.

This chain links TRBV27 with TRBJ2-1; 7 nucleotides match TRBD2. The CDR3 consists of 13 residues. V lost 4 bases and J lost 7; bases outside the gene matches: 4. Looked up from germline, CDR1 is MNHEY and CDR2 is SMNVEV (reference sequence). CDR3 nucleotide sequence: TGTGCCAGCAGTTCGGGGGGACCGAATGAGCAGTTCTTC. As protein: CASSSGGPNEQFF.

V usage is TRBV28 and J usage is TRBJ2-2, with TRBD2 matching 14 bases. Germline V lookup: CDR1 MDHEN, CDR2 SYDVKM. Trimming cost V 1 base and J 6 bases; bases outside gene matches: 10. This CDR3 contains 19 residues. CDR3: CASSLLTGTSGRSPGELFF. CDR3 nucleotides: TGTGCCAGCAGTTTATTGACCGGGACTAGCGGGAGAAGCCCCGGGGAGCTGTTTTTT. The full variable domain, in which reference TRBV28 and TRBJ2-2 provide the parts outside the CDR3, is DVKVTQSSRYLVKRTGEKVFLECVQDMDHENMFWYRQDPGLGLRLIYFSYDVKMKEKGDIPEGYSVSREKKERFSLILESASTNQTSMYLCASSLLTGTSGRSPGELFFGEGSRLTVL.

The rearrangement uses TRBV30 and TRBJ1-6; no clear D gene. The CDR3 covers 12 residues. Germline CDR1 and CDR2: GTSNPN and SVGIG (reference sequence). V was pared by 5 bases and J by 9 bases, with 11 bases between. CDR3 region: CAWDGVRSPLHF. The CDR3, as DNA: TGTGCCTGGGACGGGGTGCGTTCACCCCTCCACTTT. Together with reference TRBV30 and TRBJ1-6, the CDR3 gives the full variable domain: SQTIHQWPATLVQPVGSPLSLECTVEGTSNPNLYWYRQAAGRGLQLLFYSVGIGQISSEVPQNLSASRPQDRQFILSSKKLLLSDSGFYLCAWDGVRSPLHFGNGTRLTVT.

J is TRBJ2-1 and V is TRBV3-1 (or the pseudogene TRBV3-2); no definite D call. V was shortened by 1 base and J by 0 bases, with 16 bases between the two germline ends. Germline V lookup: CDR1 LGHDT, CDR2 YNNKEL (reference sequence). The CDR3 loop spans 18 amino acids. The chain's CDR3 is CASSQAGLMSSSYNEQFF. The CDR3 DNA follows: TGTGCCAGCAGCCAAGCAGGTCTGATGTCGAGCTCCTACAATGAGCAGTTCTTC.

The V gene is TRBV13, the J gene TRBJ2-2, with a tentative D call TRBD1 (6 bases). The CDR3 runs 12 residues. CDR1 and CDR2 (germline): PRHDT, FYEKMQ (reference sequence). The V and J ends lost 6 bases and 9 bases respectively, with 11 bases between them. CDR3 in amino acids: CASRAGDRELFF. The CDR3 DNA sequence: TGTGCCAGCAGAGCAGGGGACCGGGAGCTGTTTTTT.

The sample holds a few counts of this clone. J is TRBJ2-3 and V is TRBV4-1; TRBD2 agrees at 10 bases. This CDR3 has 17 amino acids. V lost 0 bases to trimming and J lost 2 bases; unmatched junction nucleotides: 5. Germline V gene sequence: CDR1 MGHRA, CDR2 YSYEKL. CDR3 sequence: CASSQDLSGRATDTQYF. CDR3 coding DNA: TGCGCCAGCAGCCAAGATTTGAGCGGGAGGGCCACAGATACGCAGTATTTT.

The V call is TRBV7-2, the J call TRBJ1-1; no definite D call. Trimming cost V 1 base and J 0 bases, with 12 bases left between them. This CDR3 is built from 16 residues. The germline CDR1 and CDR2 sequences are SGHTA and FQGNSA. The CDR3 protein is CASSLVGGVMNTEAFF. The CDR3 nucleotides read TGTGCCAGCAGCTTAGTCGGCGGGGTCATGAACACTGAAGCTTTCTTT.

The rearrangement joins TRBV7-6 to TRBJ2-3; D is unclear. Germline V gene lookup returns CDR1 SGHVS and CDR2 FNYEAQ. The CDR3 sequence is 12 residues long. Trimming pared 1 base from V and 6 bases from J, leaving 5 bases between. Here the CDR3 reads CASSLVEDTQYF. CDR3 nucleotides: TGTGCCAGCAGCTTAGTAGAGGATACGCAGTATTTT.

As for this clone: Different DNA sequences within this sample yield the same CDR3. The chain uses TRBV7-9 and TRBJ1-2; possibly TRBD1 for D (6 bases). The CDR3 consists of 12 residues. Trimming shortened V by 6 bases and J by 4 bases, and 9 bases separated the two germline ends. Germline V CDR1 and CDR2: SEHNR, FQNEAQ (reference sequence). CDR3 amino acids: CASSTGFYGYTF. CDR3 in DNA: TGTGCCAGCAGTACAGGGTTCTATGGCTACACCTTC. Combining the CDR3 with reference TRBV7-9 and TRBJ1-2 gives the whole variable domain DTGVSQNPRHKITKRGQNVTFRCDPISEHNRLYWYRQTLGQGPEFLTYFQNEAQLEKSRLLSDRFSAERPKGSFSTLEIQRTEQGDSAMYLCASSTGFYGYTFGSGTRLTVV.

CDR3 region: CASSPPRGGSTGELFF. CDR3 sequence (DNA): TGTGCCAGCAGCCCCCCCCGAGGCGGGAGCACCGGGGAGCTGTTTTTT. This chain uses TRBV4-2 with TRBJ2-2; 7 nucleotides match TRBD2. J gave up 4 bases and V 4 bases, and 9 bases lay outside the gene matches. The germline CDR1 and CDR2 sequences are LGHNA and YNFKEQ. This CDR3 region has 16 residues.

The chain couples TRBV11-2 to TRBJ1-3, with D perhaps TRBD1 (6 bases). Per germline, CDR1 SGHAT and CDR2 FQNNGV. V was shortened by 5 bases and J by 0 bases, with 17 bases between the two germline ends. CDR3 length: 17 amino acids. The CDR3 loop is CASSPKGQLYSGNTIYF. The DNA for the CDR3 is TGTGCCAGCAGCCCCAAAGGACAGCTTTACTCTGGAAACACCATATATTTT.

The chain carries TRBV4-3 and TRBJ1-3; D gene ambiguous. Trimming pared 0 bases from V and 0 bases from J, leaving 6 bases between. This CDR3 is built from 15 residues. Germline CDR1 LGHNA, CDR2 YSLEER. The CDR3 reads CASSQDSGSGNTIYF. The CDR3 DNA reads TGCGCCAGCAGCCAAGATTCGGGCTCTGGAAACACCATATATTTT.

This clone appeared once. The gene calls are TRBV3-1 (or the pseudogene TRBV3-2) and TRBJ1-2; D is unresolved. CDR3 length: 11 amino acids. CDR1 is LGHDT, CDR2 YNNKEL, per germline (reference sequence). Trimming took off 0 bases at V and 7 bases at J, with 3 bases between the two ends. CDR3 sequence reads: CASSQDRGYTF. The CDR3 nucleotides are TGTGCCAGCAGCCAAGATCGTGGCTACACCTTC.

The V call is TRBV11-3, the J call TRBJ2-7, with 8 bases identical to TRBD1. The CDR3 consists of 13 residues. V dropped 3 bases and J dropped 4; count of bases not matched to a gene: 2. Germline CDR1 SGHNT, CDR2 YENEEA. Here the CDR3 reads CASSFTGGYEQYF. DNA of the CDR3: TGTGCCAGCAGCTTCACAGGGGGATACGAGCAGTACTTC.

The chain recombines TRBV3-1 (or the pseudogene TRBV3-2) with TRBJ2-1, with 8 bases lining up with TRBD1. The trim removed 4 bases at V and 5 bases at J, leaving 4 bases unmatched. The CDR3 runs to 14 residues. CDR1 is LGHDT, CDR2 YNNKEL, per germline (reference sequence). In nucleotides, the CDR3 is TGTGCCAGCAGCCGGACAGGGATTGACAATGAGCAGTTCTTC. This translates into CASSRTGIDNEQFF.

The gene calls are TRBV3-1 (or the pseudogene TRBV3-2) and TRBJ2-1, with 10 bases aligning to TRBD2. J lost 3 bases, V lost 4 bases, and 3 bases had no gene match. Germline CDR1 and CDR2: LGHDT and YNNKEL (reference sequence). This CDR3 comprises 15 residues. The CDR3 is CASSLGLANYNEQFF. The CDR3 nucleotides are TGTGCCAGCAGCCTGGGACTAGCGAACTACAATGAGCAGTTCTTC.

The chain carries TRBV19 and TRBJ2-1; TRBD1 is a possible D gene (5 bases). The germline V gene encodes CDR1 LNHDA and CDR2 SQIVND (reference sequence). The CDR3 sequence is 14 residues long. The ends were cut back, 8 bases at V and 10 bases at J, with 21 bases in the middle. CDR3 DNA: TGTGCCAGTTCCGAGACAGTCCTAGAGAGGGAGCAGTTCTTC. Translating gives CASSETVLEREQFF.

The chain has TRBV5-1 and TRBJ2-7; TRBD1 is a possible D gene (5 bases). Germline CDR1 reads SGHRS; CDR2 reads YFSETQ. Trimming removed 0 bases from V and 6 bases from J, with 7 bases in between. This CDR3 spans 12 amino acids. CDR3 residues: CASSLDRFEQYF. CDR3 nucleotides: TGCGCCAGCAGCTTGGACAGGTTCGAGCAGTACTTC.

CDR3 in DNA: TGTGCCAGCACCTCCTCTTTTGCAACTAATGAAAAACTGTTTTTT. This translates into CASTSSFATNEKLFF. V and J are TRBV5-5 and TRBJ1-4, with D unresolved. V lost 6 bases and J 0 bases, leaving 12 bases between the germline ends. The CDR3 has 15 residues. Germline assignment: CDR1 SGHKS and CDR2 YYEKEE (reference sequence).

This chain links TRBV14 with TRBJ2-7, with D tentatively TRBD2 (5 bases). The germline V gene has CDR1 SGHDN and CDR2 FVKESK. V lost 3 bases and J lost 7, with 10 bases in between. This CDR3 is built from 12 residues. Here the CDR3 reads CASSHTRLEQYF. The CDR3 nucleotides read TGTGCCAGCAGCCATACTAGACTGGAGCAGTACTTC.

The V gene is TRBV6-2 or TRBV6-3, the J gene TRBJ2-5, with 14 nucleotides matching TRBD2. Looked up from germline, CDR1 is MNHEY and CDR2 is SVGEGT. The CDR3 length is 18 residues. Unmatched junction bases numbered 5, after V lost 1 base and J lost 1 base. The CDR3 bases are TGTGCCAGCAGTTACTTCGGGACTAGCGGGAGCGCCCAAGAGACCCAGTACTTC. Translated: CASSYFGTSGSAQETQYF.

The CDR3 DNA is TGTGCCTGGACAAACTTAGCCAAAAACATTCAGTACTTC. Its protein is CAWTNLAKNIQYF. The chain combines TRBV30 with TRBJ2-4; no firm D call. V was shortened by 4 bases and J by 0 bases, with 7 bases between the two germline ends. Germline V lookup: CDR1 GTSNPN, CDR2 SVGIG (reference sequence). The CDR3 totals 13 residues.